This T cell receptor (beta chain) was recorded in a study of T-cell memory formation after mild COVID-19. The CDR3 totals 15 residues. Germline CDR1 and CDR2: LGHNA and YSLEER. V shed 1 base and J shed 4 bases, with 13 bases lying between them. Via MiXCR, TCRdb re-called the 5' RACE reads, giving one row per CDR3 protein. The sample gives roughly 240,000 distinct CDR3 sequences, around 15% of which show up once; about a fifth is in the top ten. This clonotype was picked up a small number of times. The receptor was derived from a man between 18 and 29 years old who had mild COVID-19 (a few samples of this study predate the infection). Cell type and time point are not known. Sequencing used PBMCs or a T cell subset sorted from them (not recorded which). The chain combines TRBV4-3 with TRBJ1-2, with D hard to call. The CDR3 DNA sequence: TGCGCCAGCAGCCAAGGTACAGATCTACTCTATGGCTACACCTTC. This translates into CASSQGTDLLYGYTF.